This passage covers 24 T cell receptor beta chains from one sample sequenced in a study of CD8+ T cells in alopecia areata. After isolation, RNA underwent reverse transcription to generate cDNA as the sequencing template. TCRdb's table, derived via immunoSEQ multiplex PCR, lists solely in-frame clones and lacks some. This table holds tens of thousands of clones, roughly 60% found once. The source material was CD8+ T cells sorted from blood, sampled at week 0. The receptors stem from a human donor with alopecia areata.

The V and J genes are TRBV27 and TRBJ2-3; 16 bases are a match to TRBD2. Germline CDR1 reads MNHEY; CDR2 reads SMNVEV (reference sequence). Trimming cost V 5 bases and J 4 bases; bases outside gene matches: 12. The CDR3 loop spans 19 amino acids. This CDR3 reads CASSPNPGLAGGTADTQYF. In DNA, the CDR3 is TGTGCCAGCAGTCCAAACCCGGGACTAGCGGGGGGGACAGCAGATACGCAGTATTTT.

The CDR3 DNA follows: TGTGCCAGCAGTGGAGAAAGAAGCTCCTACAATGAGCAGTTCTTC. Amino acid sequence: CASSGERSSYNEQFF. The chain carries TRBV2 and TRBJ2-1; D ambiguous. Germline CDR1 reads SNHLY; CDR2 reads FYNNEI. The V and J ends lost 4 bases and 0 bases respectively, with 10 bases between them. CDR3 length: 15 residues.

CDR3 nucleotide sequence: TGTGCCAGCAGTTGGCAAATTCAAAGCACAGATACGCAGTATTTT. Its translation: CASSWQIQSTDTQYF. V gene TRBV28 combines with J gene TRBJ2-3; no reliable D call. Germline values: CDR1 MDHEN, CDR2 SYDVKM. The V end lost 4 bases, the J end lost 0 bases, and 11 bases lay between the germline ends. The CDR3 is made up of 15 amino acids.

The table lists this clone with a few counts. The V gene is TRBV5-4, the J gene TRBJ1-1, with a weak D call TRBD1 (6 bases). Germline CDR1 SGHNT, CDR2 YYREEE (reference sequence). Trimming cost V 4 bases and J 6 bases, with 10 bases left between them. CDR3 length equals 12 residues. CDR3 DNA: TGTGCCAGCAGCGGGGGGGCCGCTGAAGCTTTCTTT. Protein product: CASSGGAAEAFF.

The chain is built from TRBV2 and TRBJ2-1; the match to TRBD2 covers 7 bases. The V gene end was trimmed by 0 bases and the J gene end by 1 base; junction bases not matched to a gene: 6. Looked up from germline, CDR1 is SNHLY and CDR2 is FYNNEI. The CDR3 runs to 17 residues. The chain's CDR3 is CASSEAVWGGSYNEQFF. DNA for the CDR3: TGTGCCAGCAGTGAAGCCGTGTGGGGGGGGTCCTACAATGAGCAGTTCTTC.

The chain couples TRBV30 to TRBJ2-2; TRBD1 is a possible D gene (6 bases). Trimming shortened V by 0 bases and J by 7 bases, and 6 bases separated the two germline ends. The CDR3 sequence is 12 residues long. The germline gives CDR1 GTSNPN, CDR2 SVGIG (reference sequence). CDR3 in DNA: TGTGCCTGGAGTGTACAGGGCGGGGAGCTGTTTTTT. Translated: CAWSVQGGELFF.

This clone was detected only a few times. The chain has TRBV4-3 and TRBJ2-7; TRBD1 or TRBD2 may be the D gene (5 bases each). CDR3 length: 16 residues. CDR1 is LGHNA and CDR2 is YSLEER in the germline V gene. With 0 bases removed from V and 3 bases from J, the gap between germline ends came to 15 bases. CDR3 bases: TGCGCCAGCAGCCAAGATCGAAGGGGAGCAAACTACGAGCAGTACTTC. Its translation: CASSQDRRGANYEQYF.

The chain recombines TRBV9 with TRBJ2-3, with 9 nucleotides matching TRBD2. The CDR3 loop spans 15 amino acids. In germline, CDR1 is SGDLS, CDR2 YYNGEE. After removal of 4 bases from V and 4 bases from J, the junction contained 7 bases not matched to a gene. CDR3 residues: CASSPSGRQADTQYF. The CDR3 DNA is TGTGCCAGCAGCCCCAGCGGGAGGCAGGCAGATACGCAGTATTTT.

This chain joins TRBV4-1 and TRBJ2-7; D is unclear. The CDR3 spans 13 residues. Germline CDR1 and CDR2: MGHRA and YSYEKL. V gave up 3 bases and J gave up 2 bases, with 8 bases separating them. The CDR3, as DNA: TGCGCCAGCAGCCACCCCCTCACCTACGAGCAGTACTTC. The encoded protein is CASSHPLTYEQYF.

With regard to this clone: Given a far larger clone just one base away, this is likely a sequencing read error. Additional DNA sequences in this sample encode the identical CDR3. This sequence joins TRBV5-1 and TRBJ2-3; tentatively, D is TRBD2 (5 bases). Germline loops: CDR1 SGHRS, CDR2 YFSETQ. CDR3 size: 16 residues. Trimming removed 0 bases from V and 4 bases from J, with 15 bases in between. The CDR3 region is CASSLDGGFSPDTQYF. The CDR3 DNA reads as TGCGCCAGCAGCTTGGACGGCGGGTTCTCCCCAGATACGCAGTATTTT.

The chain combines TRBV14 with TRBJ2-7, with TRBD1 as a possible D gene (5 bases). CDR1 SGHDN and CDR2 FVKESK come from the germline V gene. Trimming shortened V by 5 bases and J by 3 bases, and 8 bases separated the two germline ends. The CDR3 runs to 12 residues. The CDR3 loop is CASSTTGYEQYF. In DNA form, the CDR3 reads TGTGCCAGCAGCACAACAGGCTACGAGCAGTACTTC.

The chain is built from TRBV28 and TRBJ2-5; no definite D call. Germline loops: CDR1 MDHEN, CDR2 SYDVKM. CDR3 length: 15 amino acids. With 3 bases removed from V and 2 bases from J, the gap between germline ends came to 13 bases. CDR3 nucleotide sequence: TGTGCCAGCAGTTTCGTTCATACGCCTCAAGAGACCCAGTACTTC. It yields the protein CASSFVHTPQETQYF.

The rearrangement uses TRBV10-3 and TRBJ1-5, with D possibly being TRBD1 (6 bases). The CDR3 extends over 14 amino acids. V was shortened by 5 bases and J by 3 bases, with 11 bases between the two germline ends. Germline CDR1 ENHRY, CDR2 SYGVKD. CDR3 bases: TGTGCCATCAGTAGGACAGACACCAATCAGCCCCAGCATTTT. Its protein is CAISRTDTNQPQHF.

The chain has TRBV29-1 and TRBJ2-7; D might be TRBD1 (5 bases). Trimming removed 6 bases at V and 1 base at J, with 10 bases between. This CDR3 comprises 12 residues. The germline gives CDR1 SQVTM, CDR2 ANQGSEA. The chain's CDR3 is CSVRNRSYEQYF. DNA of the CDR3: TGCAGCGTGAGAAACAGGTCCTACGAGCAGTACTTC.

The V and J genes are TRBV29-1 and TRBJ1-2; D remains unclear. Trimming stripped 6 bases from V and 2 bases from J, with 10 bases between. The CDR3 runs to 12 residues. Germline assignment: CDR1 SQVTM and CDR2 ANQGSEA. The CDR3 loop is CSVNQKNYGYTF. CDR3 DNA sequence: TGCAGCGTAAATCAGAAGAACTATGGCTACACCTTC.

The chain recombines TRBV4-3 with TRBJ2-4, with TRBD2 matching 13 bases. The germline CDR1 and CDR2 sequences are LGHNA and YSLEER. The CDR3 has 17 amino acids. Trimming removed 0 bases from V and 15 bases from J; junction bases left unmatched: 14. CDR3 sequence reads: CASSQDTSGGASRRAYF. CDR3 bases: TGCGCCAGCAGCCAAGATACTAGCGGGGGGGCCTCTCGCCGCGCGTACTTC.

V usage is TRBV6-5 and J usage is TRBJ1-2; D is undetermined. CDR3 length: 13 amino acids. Germline assignment: CDR1 MNHEY and CDR2 SVGAGI. The V end lost 0 bases, the J end lost 12 bases, and 14 bases lay between the germline ends. The CDR3 sequence is CASSYSRGNNDTF. CDR3 nucleotide sequence: TGTGCCAGCAGTTACTCACGGGGTAATAATGACACCTTC.

The chain carries TRBV25-1 and TRBJ2-5; D remains ambiguous. The V end was cut by 4 bases, the J end by 5 bases, with 8 bases between. The CDR3 extends over 12 amino acids. Germline V gene lookup returns CDR1 MGHDK and CDR2 SYGVNS. CDR3 region: CASSGERETQYF. CDR3 nucleotide sequence: TGTGCCAGCAGTGGGGAAAGGGAGACCCAGTACTTC.

This chain links TRBV7-9 with TRBJ1-2; a weak D match, TRBD1 (6 bases). Germline V CDR1 and CDR2: SEHNR, FQNEAQ (reference sequence). V lost 3 bases, J lost 8 bases, and 16 bases lay in between. The CDR3 runs 14 residues. Here the CDR3 DNA reads TGTGCCAGCAGCTTTAGTACACAGGGTAGCGGCTACACCTTC. Encoded protein: CASSFSTQGSGYTF.

This clone was picked up one time. The chain links TRBV5-6 to TRBJ1-6; weak D call: TRBD1 (6 bases). The V and J ends lost 0 bases and 17 bases respectively, with 15 bases between them. CDR1 and CDR2 from the germline V gene are SGHDT and YYEEEE. The CDR3 is 13 amino acids. The CDR3 sequence is CASSLDPTGMVHF. The CDR3 DNA follows: TGTGCCAGCAGCTTGGATCCCACAGGGATGGTCCACTTT. Using reference TRBV5-6 and TRBJ1-6 for the parts outside the CDR3, the full variable domain is DAGVTQSPTHLIKTRGQQVTLRCSPKSGHDTVSWYQQALGQGPQFIFQYYEEEERQRGNFPDRFSGHQFPNYSSELNVNALLLGDSALYLCASSLDPTGMVHFGNGTRLTVT.

The V call is TRBV2, the J call TRBJ2-2, with no clear D. Trimming took off 8 bases at V and 5 bases at J, with 9 bases between the two ends. The CDR3 totals 12 residues. Per the germline V gene, CDR1 is SNHLY and CDR2 is FYNNEI. The CDR3 nucleotides read TGTGCCAGCCAGCCGATAACCGGGGAGCTGTTTTTT. It is translated as CASQPITGELFF. The full variable domain, with the rest looked up from reference TRBV2 and TRBJ2-2, is EPEVTQTPSHQVTQMGQEVILRCVPISNHLYFYWYRQILGQKVEFLVSFYNNEISEKSEIFDDQFSVERPDGSNFTLKIRSTKLEDSAMYFCASQPITGELFFGEGSRLTVL.

V is TRBV6-5 and J is TRBJ1-6; D might be TRBD1 (6 bases). Germline V gene data show CDR1 as MNHEY and CDR2 as SVGAGI. CDR3 length equals 15 residues. V dropped 0 bases and J dropped 6 bases, with 9 bases sitting between them. This CDR3 reads CASSYSRTVNSPLHF. The CDR3 DNA follows: TGTGCCAGCAGTTACTCGCGGACAGTTAATTCACCCCTCCACTTT.

This sequence joins TRBV7-2 and TRBJ2-1; tentative D call: TRBD1 (6 bases). The CDR3 contains 16 residues. Looked up from germline, CDR1 is SGHTA and CDR2 is FQGNSA. The V and J ends lost 6 bases and 5 bases respectively, with 20 bases between them. The CDR3 sequence is CASSPHRVGADNEQFF. CDR3 DNA: TGTGCCAGCAGTCCACACAGGGTCGGAGCGGACAATGAGCAGTTCTTC.

This chain connects TRBV30 to TRBJ2-5; possibly TRBD1 for D (6 bases). This CDR3 is built from 12 residues. CDR1 is GTSNPN, CDR2 SVGIG, per germline (reference sequence). Between the trimmed V and J ends, which lost 3 bases and 3 bases, there was a span of 8 bases. The CDR3, as DNA: TGTGCCTGGAGCTGGACAGAAGAGACCCAGTACTTC. It specifies CAWSWTEETQYF.